This T cell receptor beta chain was sequenced in a study of identifying expanded T cells in peripheral blood. Germline V gene data show CDR1 as SGHAT and CDR2 as FQNNGV. The CDR3 sequence is 11 residues long. V lost 5 bases and J 4 bases, leaving 6 bases between the germline ends. Only in-frame clones appear in the TCRdb table, and some are missing; sequencing was by immunoSEQ multiplex PCR. Among about 91,000 clones, approximately 89% were seen once, and the ten largest hold 4%. Sample: blood. The TCR sequence derives from a person aged 18 to 75 in good health. J is TRBJ2-7 and V is TRBV11-2, with D unclear. The CDR3 sequence is CASSPEYEQYF. The CDR3 nucleotides are TGTGCCAGCAGCCCAGAATACGAGCAGTACTTC.